This T cell receptor (beta chain) was recovered during a study of cytomegalovirus exposure and HLA in healthy donors. The overall study: The use of the same platform for the approximately 110 validation repertoires and the 666 first-cohort repertoires was reported by a later analysis.

Assay used: immunoSEQ multiplex PCR; TCRdb lists only in-frame clones, some missing. The repertoire includes 150,000 to 250,000 clones, approximately 78% of them detected once, and 1% to 1.5% sits in the top ten. In germline, CDR1 is MGHRA, CDR2 YSYEKL. This CDR3 has 17 residues. V was cut by 1 base and J by 7 bases, with 19 bases left in between. This rearrangement joins TRBV4-1 to TRBJ1-4; D may be TRBD1 (5 bases). The source of this sequence is a woman between 25 and 40 years old in good health and CMV-seronegative. Sequencing was carried out using PBMCs. CDR3 nucleotides: TGCGCCAGCAGCCAAGGTGGTCGCAGGGAGGTTAGTGAAAAACTGTTTTTT. It specifies CASSQGGRREVSEKLFF.